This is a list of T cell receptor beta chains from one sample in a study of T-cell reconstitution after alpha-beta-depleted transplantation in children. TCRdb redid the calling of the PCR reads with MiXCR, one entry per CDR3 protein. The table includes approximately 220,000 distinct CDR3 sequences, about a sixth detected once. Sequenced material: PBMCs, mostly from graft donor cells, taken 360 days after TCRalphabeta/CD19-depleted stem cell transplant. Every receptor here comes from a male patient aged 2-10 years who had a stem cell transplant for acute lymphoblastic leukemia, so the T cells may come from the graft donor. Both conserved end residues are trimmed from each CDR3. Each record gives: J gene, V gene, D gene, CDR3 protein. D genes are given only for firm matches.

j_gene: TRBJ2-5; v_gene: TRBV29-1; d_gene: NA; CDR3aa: SVGGQY
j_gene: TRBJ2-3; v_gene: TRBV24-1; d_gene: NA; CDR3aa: ATSDSGRATDTQY
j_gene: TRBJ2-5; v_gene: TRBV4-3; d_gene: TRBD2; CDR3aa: ASSGTSQGETQY
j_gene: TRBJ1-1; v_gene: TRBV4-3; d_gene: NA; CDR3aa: ASSQDLTQSNTEAF
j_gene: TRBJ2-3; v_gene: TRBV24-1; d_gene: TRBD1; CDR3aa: ATSEGTGVHDTQY
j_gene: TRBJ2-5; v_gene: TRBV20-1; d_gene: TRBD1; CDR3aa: SASSGTGEETQY
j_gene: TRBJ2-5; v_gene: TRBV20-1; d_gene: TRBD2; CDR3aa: SARPLAVQETQY
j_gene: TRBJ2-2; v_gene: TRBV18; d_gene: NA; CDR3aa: ASSPPTALNTGELF
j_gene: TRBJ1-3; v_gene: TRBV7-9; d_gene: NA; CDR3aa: ASSATVRALSGNTIY
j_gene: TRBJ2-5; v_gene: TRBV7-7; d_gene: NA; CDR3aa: ASSFAGNQETQY
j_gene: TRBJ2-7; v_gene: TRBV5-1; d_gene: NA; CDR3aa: ASSLSLGADYEQY
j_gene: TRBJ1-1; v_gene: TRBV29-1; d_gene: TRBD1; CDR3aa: SVDSRGRRKDTEAF
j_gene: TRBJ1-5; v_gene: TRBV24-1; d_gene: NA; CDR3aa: ATSDSGNQPQH
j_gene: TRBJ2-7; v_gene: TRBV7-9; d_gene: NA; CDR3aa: ASSLGLARIYEQY
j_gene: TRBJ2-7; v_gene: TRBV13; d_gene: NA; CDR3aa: ASSDGEKYEQY
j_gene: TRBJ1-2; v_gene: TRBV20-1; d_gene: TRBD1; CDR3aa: SARDKNLGTGGDGYT
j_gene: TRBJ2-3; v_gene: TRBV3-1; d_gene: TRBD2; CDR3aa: ASSLRRPSGGAGDTQY
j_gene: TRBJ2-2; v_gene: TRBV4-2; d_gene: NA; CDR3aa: ASSQEGAGKHTGELF
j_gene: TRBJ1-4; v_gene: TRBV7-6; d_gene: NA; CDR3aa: ASRTGTSTNEKLF
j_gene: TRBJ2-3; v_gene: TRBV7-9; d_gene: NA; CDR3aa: ASSKPGTRQY
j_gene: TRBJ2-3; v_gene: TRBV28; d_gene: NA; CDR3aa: ASSPLRVTDTQY
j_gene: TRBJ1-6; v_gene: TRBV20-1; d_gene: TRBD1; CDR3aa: SARDQGQGSGSPLH
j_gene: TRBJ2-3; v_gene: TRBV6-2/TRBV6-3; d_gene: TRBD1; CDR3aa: ASSYTPGQGARDTQY
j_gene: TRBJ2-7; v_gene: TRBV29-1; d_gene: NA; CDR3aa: SVAGTIDSYEQY
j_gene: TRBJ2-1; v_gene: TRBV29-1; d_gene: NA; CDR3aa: SVEGLGQYNEQF
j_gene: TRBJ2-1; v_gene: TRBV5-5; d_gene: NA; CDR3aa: ASSLLILRRGDNEQF
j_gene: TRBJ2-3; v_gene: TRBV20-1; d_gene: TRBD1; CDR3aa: SARNGQGTDTQY
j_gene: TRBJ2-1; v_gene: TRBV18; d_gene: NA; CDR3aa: ASSPPPRGAYNEQF
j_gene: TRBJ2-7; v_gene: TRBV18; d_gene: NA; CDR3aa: ASSPPSQGYEQY
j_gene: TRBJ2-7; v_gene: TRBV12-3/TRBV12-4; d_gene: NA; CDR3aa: ASYMSRGIYEQY
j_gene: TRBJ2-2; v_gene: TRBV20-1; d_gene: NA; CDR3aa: SARDPRGTGELF
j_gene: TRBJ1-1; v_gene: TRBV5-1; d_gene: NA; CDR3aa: ASSQDSRAEAF
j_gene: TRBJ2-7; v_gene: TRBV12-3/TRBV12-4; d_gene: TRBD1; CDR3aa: ASSLRDRFYEQY
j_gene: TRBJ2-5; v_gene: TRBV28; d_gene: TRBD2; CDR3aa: ASSLPLAGLQETQY
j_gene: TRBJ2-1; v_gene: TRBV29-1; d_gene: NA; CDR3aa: SVLGVSVPAYNEQF
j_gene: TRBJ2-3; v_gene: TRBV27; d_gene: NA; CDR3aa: ASGWTGTDTQY
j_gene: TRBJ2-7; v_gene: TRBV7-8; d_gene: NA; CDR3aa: ASSLGWGTGFLEQY
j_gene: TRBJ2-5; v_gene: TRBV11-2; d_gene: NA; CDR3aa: ASSPRLGGQETQY
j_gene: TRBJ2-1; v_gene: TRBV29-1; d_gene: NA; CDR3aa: SVVAPNNEQF
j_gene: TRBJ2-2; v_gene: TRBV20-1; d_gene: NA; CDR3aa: SARALVGDTGELF
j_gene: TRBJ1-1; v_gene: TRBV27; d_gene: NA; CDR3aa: ASSFTGRPAQAF
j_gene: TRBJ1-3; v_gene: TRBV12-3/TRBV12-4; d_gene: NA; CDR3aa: ASSFSIRGRSNTIY
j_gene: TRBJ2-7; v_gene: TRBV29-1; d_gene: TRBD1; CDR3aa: SVHGQGSRNEQY
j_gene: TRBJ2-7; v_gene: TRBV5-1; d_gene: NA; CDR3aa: ASSLDRVVEQY
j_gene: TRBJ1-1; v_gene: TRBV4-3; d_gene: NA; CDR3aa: ASSPRQRGTEAF
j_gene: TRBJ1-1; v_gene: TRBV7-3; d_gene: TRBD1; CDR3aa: ASSLQGVKNTEAF
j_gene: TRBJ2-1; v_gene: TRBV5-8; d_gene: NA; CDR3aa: ASSLIGGHNEQF
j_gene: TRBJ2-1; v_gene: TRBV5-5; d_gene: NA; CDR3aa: ASSLGGIYNEQF
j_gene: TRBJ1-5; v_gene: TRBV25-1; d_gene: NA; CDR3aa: ASSGPGPWGNQPQH
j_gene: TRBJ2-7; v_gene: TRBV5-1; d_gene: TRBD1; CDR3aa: ASSLFYPGQGGYEQY
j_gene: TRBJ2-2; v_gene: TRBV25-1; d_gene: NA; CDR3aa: ASNRVGELF
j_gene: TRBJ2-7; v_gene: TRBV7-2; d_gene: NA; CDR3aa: ASSLGVAFGAYEQY
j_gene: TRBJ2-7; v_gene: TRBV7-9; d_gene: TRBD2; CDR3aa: ASSLPLTSGTPHEQY